Listed below are T cell receptor beta chains from one sample, sequenced in a study of identifying expanded T cells in peripheral blood. Assay: immunoSEQ multiplex PCR; the TCRdb copy retains only in-frame clones and omits some. Of about 86,000 clones in the sample, approximately 84% were seen once. Material for sequencing was blood. These receptors were obtained from a person between 18 and 75 years old in good health. CDR3s include the opening cysteine and the closing phenylalanine or tryptophan. D genes are given only for firm matches. Size tells how often a clone was seen (once, few, many) or the class of an expanded clone, and some rows leave it out.

>.|TRBJ2-7|TRBV14|.
TGTGCCAGCAGCCAAGGGGGTTTTAAGCAGTACTTC
CASSQGGFKQYF
>.|TRBJ2-5|TRBV9|.
TGTGCCAGCAGCGGTGGTGGGGACCAAGAGACCCAGTACTTC
CASSGGGDQETQYF
>.|TRBJ2-1|TRBV6-1|.
TGTGCCAGCACCGAGGCCACCAGAGCCAATGAGCAGTTCTTC
CASTEATRANEQFF
>.|TRBJ1-4|TRBV7-2|.
TGTGCCAGCAGCATACGGAGGTATAGGGAAAAACTGTTTTTT
CASSIRRYREKLFF
>.|TRBJ2-5|TRBV11-3|once
TGTGCCATCCAGACCAAAACCGGGAACCAAGAGACCCAGTACTTC
CAIQTKTGNQETQYF
>TRBD1|TRBJ2-3|TRBV6-1|.
TGTGCCAGCACACAGGGGACAGATACGCAGTATTTT
CASTQGTDTQYF
>.|TRBJ1-1|TRBV4-1|.
TGCGCCAGCAGACGTCCTTTCACAGGAGGTCGCACTGAAGCTTTCTTT
CASRRPFTGGRTEAFF
>.|TRBJ2-1|TRBV20-1|.
TGCAGTGCTGATAGGGGAGTGGAGCAGTTCTTC
CSADRGVEQFF
>.|TRBJ2-1|TRBV6-1|few
TGTGCCAGCAGTGATTTCAATGAGCAGTTCTTC
CASSDFNEQFF
>TRBD1|TRBJ1-5|TRBV19|.
TGTGCCAGTAGTTTATCCCCGGGACAGCGAAATCAGCCCCAGCATTTT
CASSLSPGQRNQPQHF
>.|TRBJ1-1|TRBV10-2|.
TGCGCCAGCATGCTGACAGGCAACACTGAAGCTTTCTTT
CASMLTGNTEAFF
>.|TRBJ1-2|TRBV7-6|.
TGTGCCAGCAGCCCCGACCCGAAAGGGGTCCGAAACTATGGCTACACCTTC
CASSPDPKGVRNYGYTF
>TRBD2|TRBJ2-7|TRBV6-5|.
TGTGCCAGCAGTTACGGGACTAGCGGGGGAACCTACGAGCAGTACTTC
CASSYGTSGGTYEQYF
>TRBD1|TRBJ2-7|TRBV2|.
TGTGCCAGCAGCGTAGCCGGGACAGAGCTCTACGAGCAGTACTTC
CASSVAGTELYEQYF
>TRBD1|TRBJ1-2|TRBV7-8|.
TGTGCCAGCAGCACGGGACAGCGGGACAGGGGGATTTCCTACGGCTACACCTTC
CASSTGQRDRGISYGYTF
>.|TRBJ2-7|TRBV11-2|.
TGTGCCAGCAGCTTAGACACAGGGTTCGGGTACGTTGGGGAGCAGTACTTC
CASSLDTGFGYVGEQYF
>.|TRBJ2-1|TRBV2|.
TGTGCCTGCAGAAGGGGATCCTCCTACAATGAGCAGTTCTTC
CACRRGSSYNEQFF
>TRBD1|TRBJ1-5|TRBV19|once
TGTGCCAGTAGTCACAGGGGCCAGAATCAGCCCCAGCATTTT
CASSHRGQNQPQHF
>.|TRBJ1-3|TRBV18|.
TGTGCCAGCTCACCACCGGCAGGAGCTGGAAACACCATATATTTT
CASSPPAGAGNTIYF
>.|TRBJ1-2|TRBV6-5|.
TGTGCCAGCAGCCTTACCTGGGACCCAGATGGGGGCTACACCTTC
CASSLTWDPDGGYTF
>.|TRBJ1-3|TRBV9|.
TGTGCCAGCGGAAAGGGAAACACCATATATTTT
CASGKGNTIYF
>TRBD1|TRBJ2-4|TRBV5-6|once
TGTGCCAGCAGCTTGGGGACAGGGGGAGCCAAAAACATTCAGTACTTC
CASSLGTGGAKNIQYF
>.|TRBJ1-1|TRBV5-1|.
TGCGCCAGCAGAGAACAGGGTACAAACACTGAAGCTTTCTTT
CASREQGTNTEAFF
>.|TRBJ1-6|TRBV2|.
TGTGCCAGCACCAGAAACAATAATTCACCCCTCCACTTT
CASTRNNNSPLHF
>TRBD1|TRBJ1-1|TRBV6-1|.
TGTGCCAGCAGGAGGGACAGGGACACTGAAGCTTTCTTT
CASRRDRDTEAFF
>.|TRBJ1-2|TRBV7-8|.
TGTGCCAGCAGCTCCCCCCTCGGCTACACCTTC
CASSSPLGYTF
>.|TRBJ2-7|TRBV4-3|.
TGCGCCAGCAGCCAAGATTGGGGCTACGAGCAGTACTTC
CASSQDWGYEQYF
>.|TRBJ1-1|TRBV7-2|.
TGTGCCAGCAGCTTAGGATGGCCGGCAGGGGCGTCCACTGAAGCTTTCTTT
CASSLGWPAGASTEAFF
>.|TRBJ2-2|TRBV27|.
TGTGCCAGCAGTCACAAACTGACGAACACCGGGGAGCTGTTTTTT
CASSHKLTNTGELFF
>TRBD2|TRBJ2-3|TRBV5-1|.
TGCGCCAGCACATCTACTAGCGGCACAGATACGCAGTATTTT
CASTSTSGTDTQYF
>.|TRBJ2-3|TRBV5-1|once
TGCGCCAGCAGCTTGGGTGAGGTCTACCGCCCCGATACGCAGTATTTT
CASSLGEVYRPDTQYF
>.|TRBJ1-3|TRBV12-5|.
TGTGCTAGTGGTTGGGCAGGGGCGCTTTTCGAAGGAAACACCATATATTTT
CASGWAGALFEGNTIYF
>.|TRBJ1-4|TRBV7-9|.
TGTGCCAGCAGCCCCCTCTCGGGGGCAACTAATGAAAAACTGTTTTTT
CASSPLSGATNEKLFF
>.|TRBJ1-1|TRBV5-1|.
TGCGCCAGCAGCTTGTCCTTAGGGAATTCAGAAGCTTTCTTT
CASSLSLGNSEAFF
>TRBD2|TRBJ2-3|TRBV7-2|few
TGTGCCAGCAGCTTAAGTCCTAGCGGGGGGTACACAGATACGCAGTATTTT
CASSLSPSGGYTDTQYF
>TRBD1|TRBJ2-7|TRBV29-1|.
TGCAGCGTCTTGACAGGGGATGGGTACGAGCAGTACTTC
CSVLTGDGYEQYF
>TRBD2|TRBJ2-4|TRBV29-1|.
TGCAGCGTTAGACTAGCGGGGGCCATTCGGGACATTCAGTACTTC
CSVRLAGAIRDIQYF
>.|TRBJ1-1|TRBV11-2|.
TGTGCCAGCAGCTTCCTGGAGAACACTGAAGCTTTCTTT
CASSFLENTEAFF
>TRBD1|TRBJ1-1|TRBV6-5|.
TGTGCCAGCAGTTACCGGGACAGGAACACTGAAGCTTTCTTT
CASSYRDRNTEAFF
>TRBD1|TRBJ2-7|TRBV6-5|.
TGTGCCAGCAAGGGGACAGGGGGAAACTACGAGCAGTACTTC
CASKGTGGNYEQYF
>TRBD1|TRBJ1-1|TRBV18|.
TGTGCCAGCTCACCAATAGGAGGCGGGACAGGCGCGAACACTGAAGCTTTCTTT
CASSPIGGGTGANTEAFF
>.|TRBJ1-2|TRBV2|.
TGTGCCAGCACCCGGGGAAGGGGCGCTGGGTATGGCTACACCTTC
CASTRGRGAGYGYTF
>.|TRBJ1-5|TRBV9|.
TGTGCCAGCATCAAGTCTACAGGGTATAGCAATCAGCCCCAGCATTTT
CASIKSTGYSNQPQHF
>.|TRBJ1-1|TRBV4-3|.
TGCGCCAGCAGCCAAGGAGCGGAAGCTTTCTTT
CASSQGAEAFF
>.|TRBJ1-4|TRBV7-9|.
TGTGCCAGCAGCCCCTCCCAAGGGGAGGGGTACGAAAAACTGTTTTTT
CASSPSQGEGYEKLFF
>.|TRBJ2-7|TRBV6-6|.
TGTGCCAGCAGTCTCCGACAGATCCCTTACGAGCAGTACTTC
CASSLRQIPYEQYF
>.|TRBJ2-2|TRBV27|.
TGTGCCAGCAGTTTGGGTCATTGGAGGGCCATGAACACCGGGGAGCTGTTTTTT
CASSLGHWRAMNTGELFF
>TRBD1|TRBJ1-2|TRBV2|.
TGTGCCAGCAGTAGTCAGGGCACAGGGGCCTCAAACTATGGCTACACCTTC
CASSSQGTGASNYGYTF
>TRBD1|TRBJ1-4|TRBV6-6|.
TGTGCCAGCAGTTACCAGGGGGGCGCGGATGAAAAACTGTTTTTT
CASSYQGGADEKLFF
>.|TRBJ1-3|TRBV23-1|.
TGCGCCAGCAGTCAACGGACAGCTGGAAACACCATATATTTT
CASSQRTAGNTIYF
>TRBD1|TRBJ1-2|TRBV4-1|.
TGCGCCAGCAGCCAGACCGCATTAATTATGGACAGGCTCTATGGCTACACCTTC
CASSQTALIMDRLYGYTF
>TRBD2|TRBJ2-1|TRBV7-8|.
TGTGCCAGCAGTTCAACTAGCGGGGACTCCTACAATGAGCAGTTCTTC
CASSSTSGDSYNEQFF
>.|TRBJ2-4|TRBV30|.
TGTGCCTGGACAGGGTATCAAAACATTCAGTACTTC
CAWTGYQNIQYF
>TRBD1|TRBJ1-6|TRBV18|.
TGTGCCAGCTCACGCGTTCAATACAATCCGGGACAGGGCCATTCACCCCTCCACTTT
CASSRVQYNPGQGHSPLHF
>.|TRBJ1-1|TRBV18|.
TGTGCCAGCTCATGGGGGCGATACACTGAAGCTTTCTTT
CASSWGRYTEAFF